This entry describes one T cell receptor beta chain. Its antigen is unidentified. Among the 110 or so subjects of the validation cohort, separate from the approximately 660-subject first cohort, were the donors. The sample belongs to a study of cytomegalovirus exposure and HLA in healthy donors. Broader study findings: As confirmed in vitro, three CMV-associated chains were specific for CMV antigens. Both high specificity and high sensitivity reportedly marked the classifier's diagnosis of cytomegalovirus status.

Data came from immunoSEQ multiplex PCR; TCRdb stores just in-frame clones and leaves some out. The sample contains about 150,000 clones, 89% of which appear only once. Germline V gene sequence: CDR1 LGHNA, CDR2 YNFKEQ. The CDR3 runs to 15 residues. V lost 1 base, J lost 3 bases, and 12 bases lay in between. Sequenced sample: PBMCs. The chain employs TRBV4-2 and TRBJ2-5; D is ambiguous. The sequence was collected from a woman in her late teens or twenties in good health and CMV-seropositive. This CDR3 reads CASSQVEEHEETQYF. CDR3 coding DNA: TGTGCCAGCAGCCAAGTTGAGGAGCACGAAGAGACCCAGTACTTC.